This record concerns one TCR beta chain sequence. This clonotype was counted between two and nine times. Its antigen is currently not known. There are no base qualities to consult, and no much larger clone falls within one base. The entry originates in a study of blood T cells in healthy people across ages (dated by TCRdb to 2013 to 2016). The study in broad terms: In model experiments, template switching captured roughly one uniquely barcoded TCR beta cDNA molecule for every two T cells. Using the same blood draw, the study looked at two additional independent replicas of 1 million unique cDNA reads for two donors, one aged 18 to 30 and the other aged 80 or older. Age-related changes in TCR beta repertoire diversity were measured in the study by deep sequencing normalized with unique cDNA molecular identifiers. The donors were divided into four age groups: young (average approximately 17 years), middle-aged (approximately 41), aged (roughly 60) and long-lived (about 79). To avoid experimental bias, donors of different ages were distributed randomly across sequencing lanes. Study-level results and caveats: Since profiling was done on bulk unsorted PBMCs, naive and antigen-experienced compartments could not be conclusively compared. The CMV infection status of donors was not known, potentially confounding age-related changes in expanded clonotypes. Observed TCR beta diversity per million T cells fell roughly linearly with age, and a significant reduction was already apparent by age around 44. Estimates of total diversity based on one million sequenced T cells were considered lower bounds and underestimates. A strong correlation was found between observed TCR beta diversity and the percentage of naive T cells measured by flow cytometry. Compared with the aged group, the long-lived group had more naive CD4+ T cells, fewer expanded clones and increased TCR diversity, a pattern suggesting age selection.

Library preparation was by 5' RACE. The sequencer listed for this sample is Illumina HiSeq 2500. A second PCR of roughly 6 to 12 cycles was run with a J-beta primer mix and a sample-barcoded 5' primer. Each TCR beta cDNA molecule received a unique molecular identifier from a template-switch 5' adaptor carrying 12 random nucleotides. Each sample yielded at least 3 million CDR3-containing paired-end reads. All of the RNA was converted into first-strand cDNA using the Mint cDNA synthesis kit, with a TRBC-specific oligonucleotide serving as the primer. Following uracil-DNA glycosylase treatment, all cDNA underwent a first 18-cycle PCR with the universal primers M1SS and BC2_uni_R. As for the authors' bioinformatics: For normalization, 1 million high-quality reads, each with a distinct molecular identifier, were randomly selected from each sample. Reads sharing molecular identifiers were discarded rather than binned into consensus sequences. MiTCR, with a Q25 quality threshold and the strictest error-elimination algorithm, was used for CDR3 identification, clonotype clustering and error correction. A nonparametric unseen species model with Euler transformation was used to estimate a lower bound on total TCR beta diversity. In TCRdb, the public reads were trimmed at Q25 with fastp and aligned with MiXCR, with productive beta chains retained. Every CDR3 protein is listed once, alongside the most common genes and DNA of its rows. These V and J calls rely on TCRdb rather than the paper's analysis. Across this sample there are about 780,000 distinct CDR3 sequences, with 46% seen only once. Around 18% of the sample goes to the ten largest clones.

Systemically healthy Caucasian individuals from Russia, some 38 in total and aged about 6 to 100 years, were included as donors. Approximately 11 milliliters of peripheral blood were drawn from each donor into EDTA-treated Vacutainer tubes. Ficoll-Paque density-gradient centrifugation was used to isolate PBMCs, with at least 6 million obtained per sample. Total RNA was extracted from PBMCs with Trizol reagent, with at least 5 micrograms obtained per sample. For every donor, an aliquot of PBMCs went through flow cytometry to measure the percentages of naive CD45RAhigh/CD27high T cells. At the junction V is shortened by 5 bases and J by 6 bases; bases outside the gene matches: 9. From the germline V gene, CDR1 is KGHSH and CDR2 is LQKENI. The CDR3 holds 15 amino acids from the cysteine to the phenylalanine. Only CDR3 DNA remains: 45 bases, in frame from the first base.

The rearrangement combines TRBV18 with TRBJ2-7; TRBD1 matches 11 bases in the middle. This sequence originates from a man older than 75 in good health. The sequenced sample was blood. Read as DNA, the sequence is TGTGCCAGCTCAGGCTACAGGACAGGGGGCGCCGAGCAGTACTTC. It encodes CASSGYRTGGAEQYF.